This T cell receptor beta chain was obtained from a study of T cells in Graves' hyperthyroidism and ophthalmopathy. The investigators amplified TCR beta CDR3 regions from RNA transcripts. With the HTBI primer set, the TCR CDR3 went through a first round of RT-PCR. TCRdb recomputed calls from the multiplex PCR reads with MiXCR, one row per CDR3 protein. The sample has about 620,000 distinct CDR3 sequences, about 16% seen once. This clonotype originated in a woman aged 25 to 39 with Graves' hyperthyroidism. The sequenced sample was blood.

CDR3 sequence reads: CASSQVWGRADEQYF. CDR3 in DNA: TGCGCCAGCAGCCAAGTGTGGGGGAGGGCCGACGAGCAGTACTTC. The rearrangement uses TRBV5-1 and TRBJ2-7; 7 positions match TRBD2. Germline lookup yields CDR1 SGHRS and CDR2 YFSETQ. The CDR3 totals 15 residues. V lost 4 bases and J lost 5; bases outside the gene matches: 12.